The 27 T cell receptor beta chains listed next were all sequenced from one sample in a study of identical twins. TCRdb reprocessed the 5' RACE reads with MiXCR, giving one entry per CDR3 protein. The repertoire includes approximately 1.8 million distinct CDR3 sequences, 32% of them detected once, and approximately 0.25% sits in the top ten. The sequenced sample consisted of cord blood. The origin of the receptors is a newborn girl in good health.

V gene TRBV20-1 combines with J gene TRBJ1-2; a possible D gene is TRBD1 (6 bases). The CDR3 runs 11 residues. The germline gives CDR1 DFQATT, CDR2 SNEGSKA (reference sequence). Trimming removed 5 bases from V and 7 bases from J, with 11 bases in between. Here the CDR3 reads CSAPNRVGYTF. CDR3 in DNA: TGCAGTGCTCCAAACAGGGTTGGCTACACCTTC.

The rearrangement joins TRBV11-2 to TRBJ1-4; possible D gene TRBD1, 5 bases. The V gene lost 5 bases and the J gene lost 4 bases, with 14 bases spanning the gap. The CDR3 sequence is 15 residues long. Germline lookup yields CDR1 SGHAT and CDR2 FQNNGV. The CDR3 protein is CASSGRGGNNEKLFF. The CDR3, as DNA: TGTGCCAGCAGCGGACGGGGGGGTAATAATGAAAAACTGTTTTTT.

This rearrangement joins TRBV28 to TRBJ2-1, with D unresolved. From germline, CDR1 is MDHEN and CDR2 SYDVKM. This CDR3 is 14 amino acids long. V lost 8 bases and J lost 0, with 11 bases in between. The CDR3 region is CASFRMSSYNEQFF. The CDR3 DNA is TGTGCCAGCTTTCGGATGAGCTCCTACAATGAGCAGTTCTTC.

This sequence joins TRBV7-2 and TRBJ2-3, with D tentatively TRBD1 (5 bases). V lost 3 bases to trimming and J lost 5 bases, with 12 bases between them. CDR3 length equals 14 residues. CDR1 and CDR2 from the germline V gene are SGHTA and FQGNSA. CDR3 sequence (DNA): TGTGCCAGCAGCTTTACAGGTGTGAGAGATACGCAGTATTTT. Residues: CASSFTGVRDTQYF.

The chain employs TRBV9 and TRBJ2-7, with D possibly matching TRBD2 (5 bases). CDR1 SGDLS and CDR2 YYNGEE come from the germline V gene. The CDR3 loop spans 13 amino acids. Trimming pared 3 bases from V and 0 bases from J, leaving 7 bases between. The CDR3 loop is CASSARDSYEQYF. The CDR3 DNA is TGTGCCAGCAGCGCACGGGACTCCTACGAGCAGTACTTC.

This clonotype has just a few counts. The chain recombines TRBV20-1 with TRBJ1-5, with a tentative D call TRBD1 (6 bases). CDR3 length: 16 residues. CDR1 DFQATT and CDR2 SNEGSKA come from the germline V gene (reference sequence). V was clipped by 3 bases and J by 0 bases, with 15 bases between them. The chain's CDR3 is CSARLTRGYSNQPQHF. In DNA, the CDR3 is TGCAGTGCTAGGTTAACCAGGGGCTATAGCAATCAGCCCCAGCATTTT.

The chain joins TRBV28 to TRBJ2-3; a possible D gene is TRBD1 (5 bases). Germline V CDR1 and CDR2: MDHEN, SYDVKM. The CDR3 sequence is 16 residues long. The V and J ends lost 6 bases and 3 bases respectively, with 19 bases between them. The chain's CDR3 is CASRSLGRVRTDTQYF. The CDR3 nucleotides are TGTGCCAGCAGGAGTTTAGGCAGGGTACGGACAGATACGCAGTATTTT.

The chain employs TRBV12-3 or TRBV12-4 and TRBJ1-2; tentative D call: TRBD1 (5 bases). V was shortened by 5 bases and J by 2 bases, with 15 bases between the two germline ends. The CDR3 runs 15 residues. The CDR3 sequence: CASSPPGTENYGYTF. CDR3 bases: TGTGCCAGCAGTCCCCCCGGGACCGAGAACTATGGCTACACCTTC.

This rearrangement joins TRBV20-1 to TRBJ2-7; 9 positions agree with TRBD2. V lost 8 bases to trimming and J lost 6 bases; unmatched junction nucleotides: 14. Looked up from germline, CDR1 is DFQATT and CDR2 is SNEGSKA (reference sequence). The CDR3 runs to 14 residues. The CDR3, as DNA: TGCAGTCCACTTGATACTAGCGGGTGGGTCGAGCAGTACTTC. Protein product: CSPLDTSGWVEQYF.

This chain joins TRBV7-2 and TRBJ1-3; D remains unclear. Germline assignment: CDR1 SGHTA and CDR2 FQGNSA. Trimming removed 1 base at V and 2 bases at J, with 9 bases between. There are 15 residues in the CDR3. The CDR3 region is CASSLGAVTGNTIYF. The CDR3 bases are TGTGCCAGCAGCTTAGGGGCGGTAACTGGAAACACCATATATTTT.

This chain uses TRBV5-1 with TRBJ1-1; D remains unclear. V lost 0 bases and J lost 4, with 13 bases in between. This CDR3 is built from 15 residues. Germline loops: CDR1 SGHRS, CDR2 YFSETQ. The CDR3 sequence is CASSLGAGRFTEAFF. DNA of the CDR3: TGCGCCAGCAGCTTGGGAGCAGGACGCTTCACTGAAGCTTTCTTT.

The sample holds many counts of this clonotype. The rearrangement uses TRBV5-1 and TRBJ2-7; D not resolved. Germline V gene sequence: CDR1 SGHRS, CDR2 YFSETQ. V was trimmed by 2 bases and J by 0 bases, leaving 9 bases between them. The CDR3 totals 14 residues. The CDR3 loop reads CASSFIDGSYEQYF. CDR3 DNA: TGCGCCAGCAGCTTCATTGACGGCTCCTACGAGCAGTACTTC.

This clonotype was recorded only once. At one of its ends the junction is not consistent with the germline gene, which may arise from a read error. The chain uses TRBV5-1 and TRBJ2-7, with 9 bases lining up with TRBD1. The CDR3 is made up of 15 amino acids. Germline CDR1 is SGHRS and CDR2 is YFSETQ. This chain's CDR3 is CTSSSWTGVENEQYF. CDR3 in DNA: TGCACCAGCAGCTCTTGGACAGGGGTGGAGAACGAGCAGTACTTC.

This clonotype has more than one count but fewer than ten. V and J are TRBV6-4 and TRBJ2-3, with 10 nucleotides matching TRBD2. The length of the CDR3 is 18 residues. CDR1 and CDR2 from the germline V gene are MRHNA and SNTAGT. V was pared by 6 bases and J by 4 bases, with 16 bases of the junction left unmatched. This chain's CDR3 is CASRASGSPLSRADTQYF. CDR3 DNA sequence: TGTGCCAGCAGGGCTAGCGGGAGTCCGCTTAGTCGTGCAGATACGCAGTATTTT.

The rearrangement links TRBV20-1 to TRBJ2-3; D is perhaps TRBD1 or TRBD2 (5 bases each). V shed 3 bases and J shed 5 bases, with 9 bases lying between them. The CDR3 has 12 amino acids. CDR1 is DFQATT and CDR2 is SNEGSKA in the germline V gene (reference sequence). The CDR3 DNA is TGCAGTGCTAGTCGGGGCCAAGATACGCAGTATTTT. This codes for CSASRGQDTQYF.

The rearrangement links TRBV20-1 to TRBJ1-2, with D tentatively TRBD1 (6 bases). The CDR3 runs 15 residues. The V gene lost 3 bases and the J gene lost 4 bases, with 18 bases spanning the gap. From germline, CDR1 is DFQATT and CDR2 SNEGSKA (reference sequence). The CDR3 is CSASSGGGTAYGYTF. DNA for the CDR3: TGCAGTGCTAGTTCCGGAGGGGGAACGGCCTATGGCTACACCTTC.

The chain uses TRBV7-2 and TRBJ2-4, with D tentatively TRBD1 (5 bases). This CDR3 has 15 amino acids. Trimming left V 5 bases short and J 0 bases short, with 11 bases between. CDR1 is SGHTA, CDR2 FQGNSA, per germline. CDR3 loop: CASSNPTVAKNIQYF. The CDR3 DNA reads as TGTGCCAGCAGCAATCCGACAGTAGCCAAAAACATTCAGTACTTC.

The V call is TRBV20-1, the J call TRBJ1-1; TRBD1 matches 11 bases. J was trimmed by 4 bases and V by 2 bases; bases with no gene match: 6. The CDR3 is 15 residues long. CDR1 is DFQATT, CDR2 SNEGSKA, per germline (reference sequence). The CDR3 bases are TGCAGTGCTAGACGAAAAGGGACAGGGGGCACTGAAGCTTTCTTT. This sequence encodes CSARRKGTGGTEAFF.

The chain recombines TRBV20-1 with TRBJ1-2; the D is unclear. The CDR3 sequence is 17 residues long. Germline V gene lookup returns CDR1 DFQATT and CDR2 SNEGSKA (reference sequence). The germline V and J ends were trimmed by 0 bases and 0 bases, with 17 bases remaining between them. CDR3 DNA: TGCAGTGCTAGAGATCTCCGGGAGACGTTAACTAACTATGGCTACACCTTC. Translated: CSARDLRETLTNYGYTF.

The chain links TRBV4-2 to TRBJ1-1; tentative D call: TRBD1 (5 bases). The germline CDR1 and CDR2 sequences are LGHNA and YNFKEQ. This CDR3 contains 15 residues. The V and J ends lost 3 bases and 4 bases respectively, with 15 bases between them. CDR3 nucleotide sequence: TGTGCCAGCAGCCAGTCTTTGGGGGGAGGCACTGAAGCTTTCTTT. Encoded protein: CASSQSLGGGTEAFF.

V usage is TRBV14 and J usage is TRBJ2-1, with TRBD2 identical over 9 bases. V was pared by 4 bases and J by 1 base, with 11 bases of the junction left unmatched. This CDR3 region has 18 residues. Per germline, CDR1 SGHDN and CDR2 FVKESK. The DNA of the CDR3 is TGTGCCAGCAGCCCTAAGATTAGCGGGAGTAGGTCCTACAATGAGCAGTTCTTC. Translating it yields CASSPKISGSRSYNEQFF.

This clonotype came up many times. The J gene is TRBJ2-3, the V gene TRBV10-3; the D gene is possibly TRBD2 (6 bases). Deletions cut 10 bases from V and 0 bases from J, with 14 bases between. Germline V lookup: CDR1 ENHRY, CDR2 SYGVKD. The CDR3 is 14 amino acids. The CDR3 DNA reads as TGTGCCACGACGTTAGCGGATAGCACAGATACGCAGTATTTT. Its translation is CATTLADSTDTQYF.

This clonotype occurred a few times. The chain joins TRBV28 to TRBJ1-1; 9 nucleotides match TRBD1. Per the germline V gene, CDR1 is MDHEN and CDR2 is SYDVKM. The CDR3 is made up of 13 amino acids. Losses at the gene ends were 8 bases for V and 5 bases for J; bases not matched to a gene: 6. CDR3 nucleotides: TGTGCCAGCCGGAAACAGGGGGCAACTGAAGCTTTCTTT. Protein: CASRKQGATEAFF.

The gene calls are TRBV20-1 and TRBJ2-1; D is undetermined. The CDR3 runs to 16 residues. Per germline, CDR1 DFQATT and CDR2 SNEGSKA (reference sequence). Trimming shortened V by 3 bases and J by 8 bases, and 23 bases separated the two germline ends. The chain's CDR3 is CSASVWEHGRSDEQFF. The DNA for the CDR3 is TGCAGTGCTAGTGTATGGGAACACGGTAGATCGGATGAGCAGTTCTTC.

Here the CDR3 DNA reads TGCAGTGCTCACTCACTTACTAGCGGGGGGGCCTATGAGCAGTTCTTC. This gives the protein CSAHSLTSGGAYEQFF. The J gene is TRBJ2-1, the V gene TRBV20-1; 13 positions agree with TRBD2. The ends lost 5 bases at V and 8 bases at J; junction bases unmatched: 12. This CDR3 has 16 amino acids. Germline CDR1 reads DFQATT; CDR2 reads SNEGSKA (reference sequence).

The chain recombines TRBV10-2 with TRBJ1-1; 7 nucleotides agree with TRBD1. Germline V CDR1 and CDR2: WSHSY, SAAADI. V dropped 4 bases and J dropped 2; count of bases not matched to a gene: 4. The CDR3 has 14 residues. CDR3 sequence: CASSVTGFNTEAFF. The CDR3 DNA reads TGCGCCAGCAGTGTGACAGGGTTCAACACTGAAGCTTTCTTT.

The rearrangement uses TRBV20-1 and TRBJ2-1; TRBD1 aligns across 8 bases. This CDR3 spans 13 amino acids. The trim removed 2 bases at V and 6 bases at J, leaving 3 bases unmatched. The germline V gene has CDR1 DFQATT and CDR2 SNEGSKA (reference sequence). CDR3 amino acids: CSARQTGVNEQFF. CDR3 nucleotide sequence: TGCAGTGCTAGACAGACAGGGGTCAATGAGCAGTTCTTC.